This T cell receptor (beta chain) was sequenced in a study of T cells in localized non-small cell lung cancer. Remarks on this clone: Its target is not known.

Study-wide points: Detection in adjacent lung was observed for a median about 56 of the top 100 tumor clones. Patients showing higher blood T cell density tended to see longer overall survival.

This CDR3 is built from 13 residues. Trimming cost V 1 base and J 9 bases; bases outside gene matches: 3. Germline V gives CDR1 SGHAT, CDR2 FQNNGV. TCRdb keeps only in-frame clones here, not all; method: immunoSEQ multiplex PCR. Here the sample spans approximately 65,000 clones, roughly 79% being singletons. Material: PBMCs, obtained before any cancer treatment. The receptor's source is a man aged 40 to 69 with stage II lung adenocarcinoma. The rearrangement uses TRBV11-2 and TRBJ1-2; 9 bases agree with TRBD1. The CDR3 spells CASSLGGQGRYTF. The CDR3 DNA follows: TGTGCCAGCAGCTTAGGGGGACAGGGACGCTACACCTTC.